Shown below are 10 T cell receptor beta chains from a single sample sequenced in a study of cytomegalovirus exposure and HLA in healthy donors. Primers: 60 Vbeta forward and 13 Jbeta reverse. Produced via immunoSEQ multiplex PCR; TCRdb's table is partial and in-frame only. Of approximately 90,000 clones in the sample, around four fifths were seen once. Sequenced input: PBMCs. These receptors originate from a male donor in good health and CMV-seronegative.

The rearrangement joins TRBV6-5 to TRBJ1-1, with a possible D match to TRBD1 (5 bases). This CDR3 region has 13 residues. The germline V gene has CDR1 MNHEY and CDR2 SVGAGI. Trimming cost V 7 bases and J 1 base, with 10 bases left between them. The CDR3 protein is CASTRGENTEAFF. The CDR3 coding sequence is TGTGCCAGCACACGGGGGGAGAACACTGAAGCTTTCTTT.

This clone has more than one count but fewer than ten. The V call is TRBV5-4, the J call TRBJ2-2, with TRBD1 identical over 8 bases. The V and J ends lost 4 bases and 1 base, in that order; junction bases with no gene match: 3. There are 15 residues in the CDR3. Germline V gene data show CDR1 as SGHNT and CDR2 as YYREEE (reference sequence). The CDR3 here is CASSRDRWNTGELFF. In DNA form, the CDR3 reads TGTGCCAGCAGCCGGGACAGGTGGAACACCGGGGAGCTGTTTTTT.

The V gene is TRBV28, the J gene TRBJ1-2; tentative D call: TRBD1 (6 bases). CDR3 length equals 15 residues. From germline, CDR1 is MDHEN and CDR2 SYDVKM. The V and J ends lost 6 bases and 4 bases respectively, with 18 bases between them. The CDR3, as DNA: TGTGCCAGCAGCGGGCGAGGACAGATCTTCTATGGCTACACCTTC. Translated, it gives CASSGRGQIFYGYTF.

This chain's CDR3 is CASSSSGGALPQTQYF. CDR3 coding DNA: TGTGCCAGCAGCTCCAGCGGGGGGGCCCTCCCGCAGACCCAGTACTTC. The rearrangement joins TRBV5-4 to TRBJ2-5, with 10 bases identical to TRBD2. Germline V gene lookup returns CDR1 SGHNT and CDR2 YYREEE (reference sequence). Trimming took 3 bases from V and 6 from J; bases not matched to a gene: 11. CDR3 length equals 16 residues.

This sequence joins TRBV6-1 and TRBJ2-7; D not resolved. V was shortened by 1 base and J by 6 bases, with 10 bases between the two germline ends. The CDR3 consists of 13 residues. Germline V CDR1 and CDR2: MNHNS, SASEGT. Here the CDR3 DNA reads TGTGCCAGCAGTGAAGTCGGTAATGGCGAGCAGTACTTC. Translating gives CASSEVGNGEQYF.

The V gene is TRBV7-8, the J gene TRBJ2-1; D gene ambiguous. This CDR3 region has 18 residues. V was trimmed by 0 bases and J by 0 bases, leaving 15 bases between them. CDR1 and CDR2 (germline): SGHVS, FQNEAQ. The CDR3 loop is CASSLASAGPFSYNEQFF. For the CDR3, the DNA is TGTGCCAGCAGCTTAGCATCGGCAGGCCCGTTCTCCTACAATGAGCAGTTCTTC.

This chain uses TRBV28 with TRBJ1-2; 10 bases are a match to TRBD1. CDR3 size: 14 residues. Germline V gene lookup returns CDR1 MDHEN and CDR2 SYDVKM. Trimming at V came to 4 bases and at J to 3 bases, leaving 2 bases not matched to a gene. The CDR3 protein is CASSSDRGDYGYTF. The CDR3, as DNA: TGTGCCAGCAGTTCGGACAGGGGGGACTATGGCTACACCTTC.

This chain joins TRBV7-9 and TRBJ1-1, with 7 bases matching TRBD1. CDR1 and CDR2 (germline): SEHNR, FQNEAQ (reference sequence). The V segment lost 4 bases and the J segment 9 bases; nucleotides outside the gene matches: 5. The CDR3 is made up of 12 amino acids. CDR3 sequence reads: CASSWDSVKAFF. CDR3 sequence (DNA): TGTGCCAGCAGCTGGGACAGTGTTAAAGCTTTCTTT.

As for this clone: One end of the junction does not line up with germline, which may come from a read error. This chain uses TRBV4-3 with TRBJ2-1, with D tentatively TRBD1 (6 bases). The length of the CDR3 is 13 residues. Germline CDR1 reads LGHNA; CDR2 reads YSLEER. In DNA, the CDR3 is TGCGCCAGCAGCCAAGTCAGGGGTAATGGGCAGTTCTTC. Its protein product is CASSQVRGNGQFF.

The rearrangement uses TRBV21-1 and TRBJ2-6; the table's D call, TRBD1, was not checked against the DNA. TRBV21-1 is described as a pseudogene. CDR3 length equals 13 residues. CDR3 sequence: CASETSGANGLTF. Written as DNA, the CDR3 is TGTGCTAGCGAGACCTCTGGGGCCAACGGCCTGACTTTC.